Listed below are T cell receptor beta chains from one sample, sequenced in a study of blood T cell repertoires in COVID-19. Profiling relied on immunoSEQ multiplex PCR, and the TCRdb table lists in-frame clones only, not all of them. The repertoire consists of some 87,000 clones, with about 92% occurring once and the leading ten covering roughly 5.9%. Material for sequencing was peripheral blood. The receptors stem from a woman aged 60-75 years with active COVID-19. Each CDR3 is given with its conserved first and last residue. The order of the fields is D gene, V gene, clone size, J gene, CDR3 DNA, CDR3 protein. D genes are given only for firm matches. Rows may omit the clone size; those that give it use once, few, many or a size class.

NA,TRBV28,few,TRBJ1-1,TGTGCCAGCAGTACCACAGGGCGAACCACTGAAGCTTTCTTT,CASSTTGRTTEAFF
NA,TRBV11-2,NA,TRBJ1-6,TGTGCCAGCAGCTTAGACCAGGCAGTCAATTCACCCCTCCACTTT,CASSLDQAVNSPLHF
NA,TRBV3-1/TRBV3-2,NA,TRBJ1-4,TGTGCCAGCAGCCAAGATTGGGGGGCAACTAATGAAAAACTGTTTTTT,CASSQDWGATNEKLFF
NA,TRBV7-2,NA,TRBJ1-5,TGTGCCAGCAGCCCGGGGGGGGCCCAGCCCCAGCATTTT,CASSPGGAQPQHF
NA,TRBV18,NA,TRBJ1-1,TGTGCCAGCTCACCAACTACTCGGAGGAACACTGAAGCTTTCTTT,CASSPTTRRNTEAFF
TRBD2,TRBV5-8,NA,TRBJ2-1,TGTGCCAGCAGCCCCCAGCGGGGGGCTGGTGAGCAGTTCTTC,CASSPQRGAGEQFF
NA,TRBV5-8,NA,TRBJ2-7,TGTGCCAGCAGAAGGACAGCCGTGTATCGCGAGCAGTACTTC,CASRRTAVYREQYF
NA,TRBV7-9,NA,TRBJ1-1,TGTGCCAGCAGCCCCTCGGGGGGCCGGGCGAACACTGAAGCTTTCTTT,CASSPSGGRANTEAFF
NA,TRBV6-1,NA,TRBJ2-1,TGTGCCAGCAGTGAAGCGCTCAGGGGCGGTGAGCAGTTCTTC,CASSEALRGGEQFF
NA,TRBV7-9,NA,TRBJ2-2,TGTGCCAGCAGCCGGCTAGGGGTACGAACGAACACCGGGGAGCTGTTTTTT,CASSRLGVRTNTGELFF
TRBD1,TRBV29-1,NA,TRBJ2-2,TGCAGCGTTCGGATGGGGACAGGGAACACCGGGGAGCTGTTTTTT,CSVRMGTGNTGELFF
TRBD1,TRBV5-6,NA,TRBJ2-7,TGTGCCAGCAGCGGTGACAGGGTCTACGAGCAGTACTTC,CASSGDRVYEQYF
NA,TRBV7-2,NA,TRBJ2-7,TGTGCCAGCAGCTTAGGCGTGACAGGCACCTACGAGCAGTACTTC,CASSLGVTGTYEQYF
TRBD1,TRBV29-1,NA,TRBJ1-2,TGCAGCGTTGAAGACTGGCCAGGGGGCGCTTTGGTGAAAGGTTCCACCTTC,CSVEDWPGGALVKGSTF
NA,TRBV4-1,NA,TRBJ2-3,TGCGCCAGCAGCGGGGGACAGTCCGGGGGAACAGATACGCAGTATTTT,CASSGGQSGGTDTQYF
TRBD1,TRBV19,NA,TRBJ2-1,TGTGCCAGTAGTTCTTACGGGACAGGGGAGATAAATGAGCAGTTCTTC,CASSSYGTGEINEQFF
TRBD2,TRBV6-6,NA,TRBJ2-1,TGTGCCAGCAGCCACCATGCTAGCGGACCCTCCCAGTTCTTC,CASSHHASGPSQFF
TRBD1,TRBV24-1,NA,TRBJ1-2,TGTGCCACCAGTGATTCAGCAGGACAGGGTAACTATGGCTACACCTTC,CATSDSAGQGNYGYTF
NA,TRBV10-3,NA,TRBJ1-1,TGTGCCATCAGTGAGTCCCGGGAGACTGAAGCTTTCTTT,CAISESRETEAFF
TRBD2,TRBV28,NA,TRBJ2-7,TGTGCCAGTCGGACTAGCGGGTTCTACGAGCAGTACTTC,CASRTSGFYEQYF
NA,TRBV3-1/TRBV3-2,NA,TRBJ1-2,TGTGCCAGCAGCCAAGATCGGGTCGTTGAAGACTATGGCTACACCTTC,CASSQDRVVEDYGYTF
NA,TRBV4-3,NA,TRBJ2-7,TGCGCCAGCAGCCTCACCCGGGGGGCTAGGGACGAGCAGTACTTC,CASSLTRGARDEQYF
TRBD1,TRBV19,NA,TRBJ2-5,TGTGCCAGTAACTCCGGGACAGGGGGCGCAGAGACCCAGTACTTC,CASNSGTGGAETQYF
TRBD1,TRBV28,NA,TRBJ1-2,TGTGCCAGCAGTTTTGCGGACAGGGGAGGCTACACCTTC,CASSFADRGGYTF
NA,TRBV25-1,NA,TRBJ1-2,TGTGCCAGCAGGGAGAACGGGGGGATTAACTATGGCTACACCTTC,CASRENGGINYGYTF
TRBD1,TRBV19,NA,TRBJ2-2,TGTGCCAGTAGTATCCACAGGGGGTCGGTCGGGGAGCTGTTTTTT,CASSIHRGSVGELFF
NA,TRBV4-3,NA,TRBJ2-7,TGCGCCAGCAGCCAAGAGCCGGGACTCGAGCAGTACTTC,CASSQEPGLEQYF
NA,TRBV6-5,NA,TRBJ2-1,TGTGCCAGCAGCCCGGACTATGTGGGTGAGCAGTTCTTC,CASSPDYVGEQFF
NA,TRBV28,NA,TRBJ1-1,TGTGCCAGCAGTTTATGGGGGGGGGCAGATACTGAAGCTTTCTTT,CASSLWGGADTEAFF